This T cell receptor beta chain is from a study of T cells in localized non-small cell lung cancer. Overall study results and limits: Heterogeneity within the tumor remains possible, as just one region underwent sequencing. It was uninvolved adjacent lung that showed the highest T cell clonality, exceeding tumor. Overall survival was longer when the density of T cells in the blood was higher. In adjacent lung appeared a median around 56 of the top 100 tumor clones.

Clones were sequenced by immunoSEQ multiplex PCR, and TCRdb holds only the in-frame ones, with some missing. The profile shows about 52,000 clones, 70% to 90% of them singletons. The trim removed 5 bases at V and 6 bases at J, leaving 12 bases unmatched. The CDR3 extends over 15 amino acids. The germline CDR1 and CDR2 sequences are LNHNV and YYDKDF (reference sequence). On this clone: Its target is unknown.

This chain joins TRBV15 and TRBJ1-2; 7 bases fit TRBD1. This TCR came from a female donor with stage II lung adenocarcinoma. Sequences were derived from PBMCs, sampled before any cancer treatment. This CDR3 is CATSGPLAGGDGYTF. CDR3 DNA sequence: TGTGCCACCAGCGGCCCCCTTGCAGGGGGGGATGGCTACACCTTC.